One and the same sample provided the 6 T cell receptor beta chains below, sequenced in a study of blood T cell repertoires in COVID-19. Method: immunoSEQ multiplex PCR; TCRdb's copy keeps in-frame clones and lacks some. The data hold approximately 200,000 clones, with around 85% observed a single time. Material for sequencing was PBMCs or T cells enriched from blood (not recorded which). These receptors were taken from a man aged 40-50 years who had recovered from COVID-19.

J is TRBJ1-2 and V is TRBV6-5; D remains unclear. Germline assignment: CDR1 MNHEY and CDR2 SVGAGI. With 1 base removed from V and 5 bases from J, the gap between germline ends came to 5 bases. The CDR3 spans 12 residues. CDR3: CASSYLEYGYTF. CDR3 nucleotide sequence: TGTGCCAGCAGTTACTTAGAGTATGGCTACACCTTC.

This rearrangement joins TRBV5-1 to TRBJ2-3, with D perhaps matching TRBD1 (6 bases). The ends were cut back, 1 base at V and 2 bases at J, with 11 bases in the middle. The CDR3 covers 15 residues. Looked up from germline, CDR1 is SGHRS and CDR2 is YFSETQ. CDR3 protein: CASSLSQGNTDTQYF. CDR3 in DNA: TGCGCCAGCAGCTTGTCTCAGGGGAACACAGATACGCAGTATTTT.

This clone was recorded once. The chain employs TRBV7-2 and TRBJ2-5, with D possibly being TRBD2 (7 bases). The CDR3 consists of 16 residues. Germline CDR1 reads SGHTA; CDR2 reads FQGNSA. V lost 1 base and J 5 bases, leaving 17 bases between the germline ends. In DNA, the CDR3 is TGTGCCAGCAGCTTAGTGTTTGGGGGAGGGGGGGAGACCCAGTACTTC. Its protein product is CASSLVFGGGGETQYF. Using reference TRBV7-2 and TRBJ2-5 for the parts outside the CDR3, the full variable domain is GAGVSQSPSNKVTEKGKDVELRCDPISGHTALYWYRQSLGQGLEFLIYFQGNSAPDKSGLPSDRFSAERTGGSVSTLTIQRTQQEDSAVYLCASSLVFGGGGETQYFGPGTRLLVL.

This clone was counted a few times. The rearrangement joins TRBV5-1 to TRBJ1-2, with 7 bases matching TRBD1. Germline CDR1 and CDR2: SGHRS and YFSETQ. The trim removed 2 bases at V and 7 bases at J, leaving 8 bases unmatched. The CDR3 runs 14 residues. The CDR3 DNA sequence: TGCGCCAGCAGCTTAAGTGCGGGACAGTCTGGCTACACCTTC. Translation gives CASSLSAGQSGYTF.

This clone was observed once. The V and J genes are TRBV24-1 and TRBJ2-7, with D possibly being TRBD1 (5 bases). CDR1 is KGHDR, CDR2 SFDVKD, per germline. CDR3 length equals 13 residues. V lost 5 bases and J 0 bases, leaving 7 bases between the germline ends. As DNA, the CDR3 is TGTGCCACCAGTGCAGGGCCCTCCTACGAGCAGTACTTC. It translates to CATSAGPSYEQYF.

This rearrangement joins TRBV12-3 or TRBV12-4 to TRBJ1-2; the D is unclear. The CDR3 length is 12 residues. Deletions cut 6 bases from V and 3 bases from J, with 8 bases between. Here the CDR3 reads CASRGGYYGYTF. CDR3 bases: TGTGCCAGCAGGGGAGGTTACTATGGCTACACCTTC.